These 18 T cell receptor beta chains share one sample of origin, sequenced in a study of cytomegalovirus exposure and HLA in healthy donors. Primers included in the PCR were 60 Vbeta and 13 Jbeta primers. Clones were read by immunoSEQ multiplex PCR, and TCRdb kept only the in-frame ones, dropping some. In the table there are over 100,000 clones, around 73% of which are singletons. Sequenced sample: PBMCs. The receptors stem from a man aged 35 to 55 in good health and CMV-seronegative.

J is TRBJ2-3 and V is TRBV6-5; 11 nucleotides match TRBD2. This CDR3 has 15 residues. Germline lookup yields CDR1 MNHEY and CDR2 SVGAGI. The junction had 7 bases not matched to a gene; V was cut back by 5 bases and J by 6 bases. CDR3 DNA sequence: TGTGCCAGCAGTCCAGCTAGCGGGGGGACGGATACGCAGTATTTT. Translation gives CASSPASGGTDTQYF.

The chain has TRBV13 and TRBJ2-1, with 8 bases fitting TRBD1. Germline values: CDR1 PRHDT, CDR2 FYEKMQ (reference sequence). The CDR3 is 16 amino acids. Trimming removed 2 bases from V and 3 bases from J; junction bases left unmatched: 6. DNA of the CDR3: TGTGCCAGCAGCTTATCGCGACAGGGGATCTACAATGAGCAGTTCTTC. Residues: CASSLSRQGIYNEQFF.

The chain recombines TRBV4-2 with TRBJ1-2, with no clear D. With 1 base removed from V and 2 bases from J, the gap between germline ends came to 8 bases. Germline loops: CDR1 LGHNA, CDR2 YNFKEQ. The CDR3 sequence is 14 residues long. The CDR3 loop reads CASSQAQVNYGYTF. CDR3 bases: TGTGCCAGCAGCCAAGCGCAGGTGAACTATGGCTACACCTTC.

The chain employs TRBV9 and TRBJ1-2; D is uncertain. This CDR3 comprises 12 residues. The ends were cut back, 3 bases at V and 3 bases at J, with 6 bases in the middle. Germline V CDR1 and CDR2: SGDLS, YYNGEE. CDR3 sequence: CASSAPDYGYTF. The CDR3 region has the DNA TGTGCCAGCAGCGCCCCCGACTATGGCTACACCTTC.

This clone came up once. This chain connects TRBV15 to TRBJ1-2; 10 nucleotides agree with TRBD1. Per germline, CDR1 LNHNV and CDR2 YYDKDF (reference sequence). The CDR3 is 16 residues long. V shed 6 bases and J 8 bases; nucleotides not matched to a gene: 15. In nucleotides, the CDR3 is TGTGCCACCAGAAAAGGACAGGGGGATGGTATGCGGGGCTACACCTTC. Its translation is CATRKGQGDGMRGYTF. The complete variable domain, with remaining parts taken from reference TRBV15 and TRBJ1-2, reads DAMVIQNPRYQVTQFGKPVTLSCSQTLNHNVMYWYQQKSSQAPKLLFHYYDKDFNNEADTPDNFQSRRPNTSFCFLDIRSPGLGDTAMYLCATRKGQGDGMRGYTFGSGTRLTVV.

The chain employs TRBV7-3 and TRBJ2-5; 9 bases line up with TRBD2. Losses at the gene ends were 4 bases for V and 6 bases for J; bases not matched to a gene: 9. The germline gives CDR1 SGHTA, CDR2 FQGTGA. This CDR3 has 15 amino acids. The CDR3 DNA is TGTGCCAGCAGCTCCGGGGAGGCTAGCGGGAAGACCCAGTACTTC. This translates into CASSSGEASGKTQYF. Using reference TRBV7-3 and TRBJ2-5 for the parts outside the CDR3, the full variable domain is GAGVSQTPSNKVTEKGKYVELRCDPISGHTALYWYRQSLGQGPEFLIYFQGTGAADDSGLPNDRFFAVRPEGSVSTLKIQRTERGDSAVYLCASSSGEASGKTQYFGPGTRLLVL.

The V call is TRBV6-5, the J call TRBJ2-1; 10 positions agree with TRBD1. Trimming removed 7 bases from V and 4 bases from J; junction bases left unmatched: 7. The germline gives CDR1 MNHEY, CDR2 SVGAGI. CDR3 length: 15 residues. Written as DNA, the CDR3 is TGTGCCAGCACCCGAGACAGGGGGCCTTACAATGAGCAGTTCTTC. Protein product: CASTRDRGPYNEQFF.

In DNA, the CDR3 is TGTGCCAGCAGTCGAGGGACTAGCGGCACAGATACGCAGTATTTT. Protein product: CASSRGTSGTDTQYF. The V call is TRBV27, the J call TRBJ2-3, with 10 bases fitting TRBD2. The CDR3 is 15 amino acids. V was pared by 5 bases and J by 1 base, with 3 bases of the junction left unmatched. Germline V gene data show CDR1 as MNHEY and CDR2 as SMNVEV (reference sequence).

The chain is built from TRBV19 and TRBJ2-6, with 7 bases that match TRBD1. Trimming at V came to 9 bases and at J to 0 bases, leaving 8 bases not matched to a gene. Germline V gives CDR1 LNHDA, CDR2 SQIVND (reference sequence). The CDR3 loop spans 16 amino acids. The CDR3 DNA follows: TGTGCCAGCACTCCGACAGGGACCTCTGGGGCCAACGTCCTGACTTTC. This translates into CASTPTGTSGANVLTF.

This chain connects TRBV7-9 to TRBJ1-4; unclear D gene. The CDR3 is 15 residues long. V was pared by 2 bases and J by 6 bases, with 13 bases between. Germline CDR1 SEHNR, CDR2 FQNEAQ (reference sequence). The CDR3 here is CASSLSGRAYEKLFF. Here the CDR3 DNA reads TGTGCCAGCAGCTTAAGCGGGCGGGCTTATGAAAAACTGTTTTTT.

The chain links TRBV4-3 to TRBJ1-4; 9 bases match TRBD1. The V gene end was trimmed by 5 bases and the J gene end by 3 bases; junction bases not matched to a gene: 7. The germline gives CDR1 LGHNA, CDR2 YSLEER. The CDR3 length is 16 residues. As DNA, the CDR3 is TGCGCCAGCAGCTTACGCCGGGACAGGGCTAATGAAAAACTGTTTTTT. This translates into CASSLRRDRANEKLFF.

This clone was found once. V gene TRBV19 combines with J gene TRBJ1-2; possibly TRBD1 for D (5 bases). Germline CDR1 LNHDA, CDR2 SQIVND (reference sequence). The CDR3 loop spans 13 amino acids. The V end was cut by 3 bases, the J end by 2 bases, with 7 bases between. The CDR3 loop is CASSIRQNYGYTF. Written as DNA, the CDR3 is TGTGCCAGTAGTATTCGACAGAACTATGGCTACACCTTC.

V and J are TRBV7-6 and TRBJ2-7, with 9 bases matching TRBD1. Germline V gene lookup returns CDR1 SGHVS and CDR2 FNYEAQ. The CDR3 has 15 residues. J was trimmed by 6 bases and V by 2 bases; bases with no gene match: 8. CDR3 protein: CASSLLGTGIGEQYF. DNA for the CDR3: TGTGCCAGCAGCTTATTAGGGACAGGGATCGGCGAGCAGTACTTC.

The rearrangement joins TRBV28 to TRBJ1-1; maybe TRBD1 (6 bases). Between the trimmed V and J ends, which lost 3 bases and 3 bases, there was a span of 14 bases. Germline V gene sequence: CDR1 MDHEN, CDR2 SYDVKM. The CDR3 is made up of 15 amino acids. The CDR3 protein is CASSFYGGGYTEAFF. The CDR3 DNA is TGTGCCAGCAGTTTTTATGGGGGCGGGTACACTGAAGCTTTCTTT.

This chain joins TRBV2 and TRBJ2-5; 9 nucleotides line up with TRBD1. CDR3 length: 16 residues. J was trimmed by 7 bases and V by 6 bases; bases with no gene match: 15. CDR1 and CDR2 from the germline V gene are SNHLY and FYNNEI. The CDR3 region is CASSLAGQGPIGTQYF. The DNA for the CDR3 is TGTGCCAGCAGCCTCGCGGGACAGGGTCCAATTGGGACCCAGTACTTC.

In this sample, this clone turned up once. V and J are TRBV7-8 and TRBJ1-2, with TRBD1 matching over 7 bases. The CDR3 covers 15 residues. V gave up 5 bases and J gave up 6 bases; unmatched junction bases: 12. Per the germline V gene, CDR1 is SGHVS and CDR2 is FQNEAQ. In DNA, the CDR3 is TGTGCCAGCAGCGGACGACAGGGTCCTCGTGATGGCTACACCTTC. Its translation is CASSGRQGPRDGYTF.

The chain uses TRBV5-1 and TRBJ2-7; D call uncertain. The CDR3 spans 13 residues. Germline V gene sequence: CDR1 SGHRS, CDR2 YFSETQ. V lost 3 bases and J 0 bases, leaving 7 bases between the germline ends. CDR3 loop: CASSSGSSYEQYF. The CDR3, as DNA: TGCGCCAGCAGCTCTGGCAGCTCCTACGAGCAGTACTTC.

This clone was observed a few times. A read error may account for a junction end that differs from germline. The chain couples TRBV5-4 to TRBJ1-1; D unclear. This CDR3 contains 15 residues. Germline V CDR1 and CDR2: SGHNT, YYREEE (reference sequence). The CDR3 DNA sequence: TGTGCCAGCAGATTGGACGGGGAGATGAACACTGAAGCTTTCTTT. Translating it yields CASRLDGEMNTEAFF.